The clone carrying this T cell receptor beta chain was counted only a few times. Antigen specificity is unknown. The data were taken from a study of T cells in Graves' hyperthyroidism and ophthalmopathy. Overall study results and limits: The model predicted ophthalmopathy a median roughly six months before onset.

From RNA transcripts, TCR beta CDR3 regions were amplified. First-round RT-PCR with HTBI primers amplified the TCR CDR3 region. TCRdb re-called the multiplex PCR reads through MiXCR, storing one row per CDR3 protein. This table has some 570,000 distinct CDR3 sequences, 15% to 20% appearing once. The material sequenced was blood. The receptor was derived from a woman between 18 and 29 years old with Graves' ophthalmopathy.

CDR3 coding DNA: TGTGCCAGCAGTTCCCCTAGCAATGAGCAGTTCTTC. Amino acids: CASSSPSNEQFF. V and J are TRBV28 and TRBJ2-1, with no clear D. Germline assignment: CDR1 MDHEN and CDR2 SYDVKM. Trimming shortened V by 4 bases and J by 6 bases, and 7 bases separated the two germline ends. The CDR3 sequence is 12 residues long.